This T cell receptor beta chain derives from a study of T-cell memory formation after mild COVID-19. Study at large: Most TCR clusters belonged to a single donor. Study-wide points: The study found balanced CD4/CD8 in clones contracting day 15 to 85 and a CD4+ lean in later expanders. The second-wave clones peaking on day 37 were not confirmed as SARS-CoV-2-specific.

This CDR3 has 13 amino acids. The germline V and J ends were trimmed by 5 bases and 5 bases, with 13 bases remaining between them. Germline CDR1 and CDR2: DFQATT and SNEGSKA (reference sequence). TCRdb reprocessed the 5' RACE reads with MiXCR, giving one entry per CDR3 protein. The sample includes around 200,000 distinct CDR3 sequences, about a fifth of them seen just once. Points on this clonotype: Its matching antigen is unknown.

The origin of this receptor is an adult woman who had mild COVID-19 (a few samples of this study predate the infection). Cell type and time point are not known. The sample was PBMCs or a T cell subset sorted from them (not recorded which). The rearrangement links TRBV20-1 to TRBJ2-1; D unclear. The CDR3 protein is CSAGPHSHNEQFF. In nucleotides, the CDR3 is TGCAGTGCTGGACCCCATAGCCACAATGAGCAGTTCTTC.